The 8 T cell receptor beta chains below come from one sample, sequenced in a study of blood T cells in healthy people across ages. Primers used in a second PCR of roughly 6 to 11 cycles were a sample-barcoded 5' primer and a J-beta primer mix. TCRdb processed the 5' RACE reads anew with MiXCR; each CDR3 protein has one entry. In the table there are some 1.4 million distinct CDR3 sequences, around 42% of which are singletons. Material for sequencing was blood. The receptors come from a young woman in good health.

This clonotype was recorded a few times. V gene TRBV10-3 combines with J gene TRBJ2-7, with D unresolved. This CDR3 has 14 residues. With 2 bases removed from V and 0 bases from J, the gap between germline ends came to 8 bases. The germline CDR1 and CDR2 sequences are ENHRY and SYGVKD. CDR3 nucleotides: TGTGCCATCAGTGAGCGGGCAGACTCCTACGAGCAGTACTTC. This gives the protein CAISERADSYEQYF.

The J gene is TRBJ2-1, the V gene TRBV27, with unresolved D. This CDR3 region has 14 residues. The germline V and J ends were trimmed by 6 bases and 8 bases, with 17 bases remaining between them. The germline CDR1 and CDR2 sequences are MNHEY and SMNVEV (reference sequence). The CDR3 DNA is TGTGCCAGCAGGATGTCAATACCCGTCTATGAGCAGTTCTTC. Protein sequence: CASRMSIPVYEQFF.

The chain links TRBV20-1 to TRBJ2-1; 7 bases align to TRBD1. The J segment lost 6 bases and the V segment lost 6 bases, leaving 2 bases of the junction unmatched. CDR3 length: 11 amino acids. Germline V gene data show CDR1 as DFQATT and CDR2 as SNEGSKA (reference sequence). CDR3 region: CSAGTVNEQFF. In nucleotides, the CDR3 is TGCAGTGCGGGGACAGTCAATGAGCAGTTCTTC.

The V gene is TRBV2, the J gene TRBJ1-1; 10 nucleotides agree with TRBD1. After removal of 3 bases from V and 5 bases from J, the junction contained 9 bases not matched to a gene. CDR3 length: 16 residues. Looked up from germline, CDR1 is SNHLY and CDR2 is FYNNEI. In DNA form, the CDR3 reads TGTGCCAGCAGTGACACAGGGACAGGGGAGGAGACTGAAGCTTTCTTT. This translates into CASSDTGTGEETEAFF.

The chain is built from TRBV20-1 and TRBJ2-1, with 7 bases matching TRBD2. There are 17 residues in the CDR3. Germline V lookup: CDR1 DFQATT, CDR2 SNEGSKA (reference sequence). J was trimmed by 0 bases and V by 3 bases; bases with no gene match: 11. CDR3 sequence reads: CSARGASSGSSYNEQFF. In DNA form, the CDR3 reads TGCAGTGCTAGGGGAGCTTCTAGCGGCAGCTCCTACAATGAGCAGTTCTTC.

The table lists this clonotype with a few counts. The chain combines TRBV10-3 with TRBJ2-3; D remains unclear. This CDR3 has 14 residues. V lost 4 bases to trimming and J lost 1 base, with 9 bases between them. Germline V gene data show CDR1 as ENHRY and CDR2 as SYGVKD. CDR3 amino acids: CAISGTQGTDTQYF. The DNA of the CDR3 is TGTGCCATCAGTGGAACCCAGGGCACAGATACGCAGTATTTT.

The chain is built from TRBV5-1 and TRBJ2-7, with D perhaps given as TRBD1 or TRBD2 (5 bases each). The CDR3 runs to 14 residues. V was pared by 0 bases and J by 5 bases, with 12 bases between. Germline CDR1 reads SGHRS; CDR2 reads YFSETQ. CDR3: CASSLAGTQNEQYF. In DNA, the CDR3 is TGCGCCAGCAGCTTGGCCGGGACCCAGAACGAGCAGTACTTC.

The V call is TRBV2, the J call TRBJ2-2; D not certain. The CDR3 spans 17 residues. Looked up from germline, CDR1 is SNHLY and CDR2 is FYNNEI. Between the trimmed V and J ends, which lost 3 bases and 1 base, there was a span of 15 bases. This CDR3 reads CASSDSEFAVNTGELFF. Here the CDR3 DNA reads TGTGCCAGCAGTGATTCGGAGTTTGCCGTGAACACCGGGGAGCTGTTTTTT.